This is a list of T cell receptor beta chains from one sample in a study of T cell responses to AZD1222 COVID-19 vaccine. Profiled with immunoSEQ multiplex PCR; TCRdb holds only in-frame clones, not every one. This table has tens of thousands of clones, 85% appearing once. The sample was peripheral blood, taken on day 0 of AZD1222 vaccination. These receptors all stem from an adult in good health. Both conserved end residues are part of each CDR3. The D gene is left open where the match is weak. Clone size appears in some rows only: once, few, many, or a class for an expanded clone.

>NA|12|TRBV3-1/TRBV3-2|NA|TRBJ2-7
CASSHSVYEQYF
TGTGCCAGCAGCCACTCCGTTTACGAGCAGTACTTC
>NA|12|TRBV28|NA|TRBJ1-2
CASSGTLYGYTF
TGTGCCAGCAGTGGGACCCTCTATGGCTACACCTTC
>NA|18|TRBV19|NA|TRBJ2-2
CASSIRYRSGTNTGELFF
TGTGCCAGTAGTATCCGGTATAGGTCGGGCACTAACACCGGGGAGCTGTTTTTT
>NA|15|TRBV9|NA|TRBJ1-1
CASSVGVGVVTEAFF
TGTGCCAGCAGCGTAGGCGTGGGGGTGGTCACTGAAGCTTTCTTT
>TRBD1|15|TRBV9|NA|TRBJ2-2
CAGSTGGVNTGELFF
TGTGCCGGCTCGACAGGGGGCGTGAACACCGGGGAGCTGTTTTTT
>NA|16|TRBV19|once|TRBJ1-5
CASSTAHGGRGQPQHF
TGTGCCAGTAGTACCGCCCATGGGGGGCGCGGTCAGCCCCAGCATTTT
>NA|14|TRBV5-1|NA|TRBJ2-3
CASSLKGGTDTQYF
TGCGCCAGCAGCTTAAAGGGGGGCACAGATACGCAGTATTTT
>NA|14|TRBV11-2|NA|TRBJ1-1
CASRNWGGGTEAFF
TGTGCCAGCAGGAATTGGGGGGGTGGAACTGAAGCTTTCTTT
>NA|13|TRBV6-5|few|TRBJ1-5
CATRGEEDQPQHF
TGTGCCACCAGGGGAGAAGAGGATCAGCCCCAGCATTTT
>TRBD2|13|TRBV19|once|TRBJ2-3
CASSTAGGDTQYF
TGTGCCAGTAGTACGGCGGGGGGAGATACGCAGTATTTT
>TRBD1|16|TRBV2|NA|TRBJ1-5
CASSYPGQPSNQPQHF
TGTGCCAGCAGTTACCCGGGACAGCCGAGCAATCAGCCCCAGCATTTT
>NA|13|TRBV25-1|NA|TRBJ2-1
CASSENRDNEQFF
TGTGCCAGCAGTGAAAACAGGGACAATGAGCAGTTCTTC
>TRBD1|15|TRBV2|NA|TRBJ1-5
CASREQGISNQPQHF
TGTGCCAGCAGGGAACAGGGGATTAGCAATCAGCCCCAGCATTTT
>NA|15|TRBV5-1|NA|TRBJ1-5
CASSLDSYSNQPQHF
TGCGCCAGCAGCTTGGACAGTTATAGCAATCAGCCCCAGCATTTT
>TRBD1|14|TRBV19|NA|TRBJ1-1
CASSRRTGVTEAFF
TGTGCCAGTAGTAGAAGGACAGGGGTGACTGAAGCTTTCTTT
>TRBD1|13|TRBV10-3|few|TRBJ1-1
CAILGQGITEAFF
TGTGCCATCCTGGGACAGGGGATTACTGAAGCTTTCTTT
>NA|16|TRBV6-5|NA|TRBJ2-5
CASSYIAGPDGETQYF
TGTGCCAGCAGTTACATCGCGGGCCCCGATGGGGAGACCCAGTACTTC
>TRBD1|15|TRBV15|NA|TRBJ1-2
CATSRRTGQDYGYTF
TGTGCCACCAGCAGGAGGACAGGGCAGGACTATGGCTACACCTTC
>NA|13|TRBV5-1|NA|TRBJ1-2
CASSLAVGGGYTF
TGCGCCAGCAGCTTGGCCGTCGGCGGTGGCTACACCTTC
>NA|13|TRBV7-2|NA|TRBJ2-5
CASRAGVEETQYF
TGTGCCAGCAGGGCTGGGGTTGAAGAGACCCAGTACTTC
>TRBD1|16|TRBV11-2|NA|TRBJ1-2
CASSREGYRGIYGYTF
TGTGCCAGCAGCCGGGAGGGGTACAGGGGCATCTATGGCTACACCTTC
>NA|16|TRBV9|NA|TRBJ1-2
CASSVALLGQGGGYTF
TGTGCCAGCAGCGTAGCCCTTTTGGGGCAGGGTGGTGGCTACACCTTC
>NA|13|TRBV30|once|TRBJ2-7
CASVSRIYGEQYF
TGTGCCTCCGTTTCTCGGATTTACGGGGAGCAGTACTTC
>NA|14|TRBV4-2|few|TRBJ2-2
CASRGGRITGELFF
TGTGCCAGCAGGGGGGGCAGGATCACCGGGGAGCTGTTTTTT
>TRBD1|13|TRBV6-4|NA|TRBJ1-2
CASSSEQGYGYTF
TGTGCCAGCAGTTCAGAACAGGGGTATGGCTACACCTTC
>TRBD1|15|TRBV7-3|NA|TRBJ1-2
CASSPPGTGNYGYTF
TGTGCCAGCAGTCCCCCCGGGACAGGCAACTATGGCTACACCTTC
>TRBD1|14|TRBV11-2|NA|TRBJ1-2
CASSFTGAHYGYTF
TGTGCCAGCAGCTTTACAGGGGCGCACTATGGCTACACCTTC
>NA|13|TRBV7-2|NA|TRBJ1-1
CASSLEGNTEAFF
TGTGCCAGCAGCTTAGAGGGGAACACTGAAGCTTTCTTT
>TRBD2|16|TRBV11-2|once|TRBJ2-5
CASSRTASGVQETQYF
TGTGCCAGCAGCCGCACCGCTAGCGGGGTTCAAGAGACCCAGTACTTC
>NA|12|TRBV11-3|NA|TRBJ1-1
CASSLGRAEAFF
TGTGCCAGCAGCTTAGGTCGTGCTGAAGCTTTCTTT
>TRBD1|14|TRBV28|NA|TRBJ1-2
CASSFRGQGLGYTF
TGTGCCAGCAGTTTTAGGGGACAGGGACTCGGCTACACCTTC
>NA|13|TRBV11-3|NA|TRBJ2-1
CASSFRQHNEQFF
TGTGCCAGCAGCTTTAGGCAGCACAATGAGCAGTTCTTC
>TRBD2|14|TRBV6-5|NA|TRBJ2-7
CASTKSGGGNEQYF
TGTGCCAGCACCAAATCGGGAGGGGGAAACGAGCAGTACTTC
>NA|16|TRBV21-1|NA|TRBJ2-3
CASSNRPRISTDTQYF
TGTGCCAGCAGCAACCGCCCCCGGATCTCCACAGATACGCAGTATTTT
>TRBD2|15|TRBV7-6|once|TRBJ2-1
CASSFGTSGYNEQFF
TGTGCCAGCAGCTTTGGGACTAGCGGATACAATGAGCAGTTCTTC
>NA|15|TRBV18|NA|TRBJ1-1
CASSSYRLMNTEAFF
TGTGCCAGCTCGTCATACAGGCTGATGAACACTGAAGCTTTCTTT
>NA|12|TRBV12-3/TRBV12-4|NA|TRBJ2-1
CASSFSGTTQFF
TGTGCCAGCAGTTTTTCGGGGACAACCCAGTTCTTC
>TRBD1|15|TRBV6-6|NA|TRBJ2-5
CASSYPGTGQETQYF
TGTGCCAGCAGTTACCCCGGGACAGGGCAAGAGACCCAGTACTTC
>NA|14|TRBV25-1|few|TRBJ2-7
CASSHSGISYEQYF
TGTGCCAGCAGCCATTCAGGGATCTCCTACGAGCAGTACTTC
>NA|12|TRBV12-3/TRBV12-4|once|TRBJ2-1
CASSLGQGAAFF
TGTGCCAGCAGTTTAGGCCAGGGTGCTGCGTTCTTC
>TRBD1|15|TRBV11-3|NA|TRBJ1-2
CASSQPTGANYGYTF
TGTGCCAGCAGCCAACCCACAGGGGCGAACTATGGCTACACCTTC
>TRBD1|14|TRBV5-1|NA|TRBJ2-1
CASSRGPPRGEQFF
TGCGCCAGCAGCAGGGGGCCCCCCAGGGGTGAGCAGTTCTTC
>TRBD1|14|TRBV27|NA|TRBJ2-7
CASSLVTGDYEQYF
TGTGCCAGCAGTTTAGTCACAGGGGATTACGAGCAGTACTTC
>NA|14|TRBV5-4|NA|TRBJ2-7
CASRSEAGTYEQYF
TGTGCCAGCAGGTCGGAGGCAGGAACCTACGAGCAGTACTTC
>NA|14|TRBV29-1|NA|TRBJ1-5
CSVEVGTPGQPQHF
TGCAGCGTTGAGGTCGGGACCCCCGGTCAGCCCCAGCATTTT
>TRBD2|15|TRBV27|NA|TRBJ2-7
CASSLYRGGSYEQYF
TGTGCCAGCAGTTTATATCGGGGAGGGTCCTACGAGCAGTACTTC
>NA|14|TRBV7-9|NA|TRBJ1-5
CASSWAADNQPQHF
TGTGCCAGCAGCTGGGCAGCCGACAATCAGCCCCAGCATTTT
>TRBD2|16|TRBV6-1|NA|TRBJ2-7
CASSAHLAGGWNEQYF
TGTGCCAGCAGTGCCCATCTTGCGGGGGGTTGGAACGAGCAGTACTTC
>NA|17|TRBV19|once|TRBJ1-1
CASSPGPTGTVNTEAFF
TGTGCCAGTAGCCCCGGCCCAACGGGGACGGTGAACACTGAAGCTTTCTTT
>TRBD1|15|TRBV6-5|few|TRBJ1-5
CASRPGQGAHQPQHF
TGTGCCAGCAGGCCGGGACAGGGGGCCCATCAGCCCCAGCATTTT
>TRBD1|16|TRBV4-1|NA|TRBJ1-1
CASSQRGQGANTEAFF
TGCGCCAGCAGCCAAAGGGGACAGGGGGCGAACACTGAAGCTTTCTTT
>NA|15|TRBV27|NA|TRBJ1-5
CASSLFPASNQPQHF
TGTGCCAGCAGTTTATTTCCAGCTAGCAATCAGCCCCAGCATTTT
>NA|14|TRBV11-3|once|TRBJ2-5
CASSPGGTQETQYF
TGTGCCAGCAGCCCTGGGGGGACCCAAGAGACCCAGTACTTC
>TRBD1|14|TRBV10-2|NA|TRBJ1-3
CASWGQGLGNTIYF
TGCGCCAGCTGGGGACAGGGCCTCGGAAACACCATATATTTT
>NA|14|TRBV7-7|NA|TRBJ2-5
CASSLRLAEETQYF
TGTGCTAGCAGCTTACGGCTAGCCGAGGAGACCCAGTACTTC
>NA|12|TRBV29-1|NA|TRBJ2-7
CSVAFRLYEQYF
TGCAGCGTTGCTTTTAGGCTGTACGAGCAGTACTTC
>TRBD2|16|TRBV9|NA|TRBJ2-1
CASSVIPSGDYNEQFF
TGTGCCAGCAGCGTAATCCCTAGCGGAGACTACAATGAGCAGTTCTTC
>NA|16|TRBV11-3|NA|TRBJ2-2
CASSSPAGSYTGELFF
TGTGCCAGCAGCTCACCAGCCGGGTCTTACACCGGGGAGCTGTTTTTT
>NA|17|TRBV2|once|TRBJ1-2
CASPKRSTRAGQHGYTF
TGTGCCAGCCCAAAACGTTCGACCAGGGCAGGACAACATGGCTACACCTTC
>NA|12|TRBV18|NA|TRBJ1-1
CASSLGRGEAFF
TGTGCCAGCTCACTGGGACGGGGAGAAGCTTTCTTT